Listed below are T cell receptor beta chains from one sample, sequenced in a study of CD8+ T cells in alopecia areata. Some clones are missing from TCRdb's copy, which holds only in-frame ones; the method was immunoSEQ multiplex PCR. In the table there are about 190,000 clones, about 60% of which are singletons. The source material was CD8+ T cells sorted from blood, sampled at week 24, from a patient treated with tofacitinib. Source of these receptors: a human donor with alopecia areata. The CDR3 runs from the conserved cysteine through the conserved F or W.

V gene: TRBV14
J gene: TRBJ2-3
CDR3 protein: CASSQARDTQYF

V gene: TRBV30
J gene: TRBJ2-4
CDR3 protein: CAWNTLQGADKNIQYF

V gene: TRBV9
J gene: TRBJ2-7
CDR3 protein: CASSANMEGTYEQYF

V gene: TRBV10-3
J gene: TRBJ1-1
CDR3 protein: CAISESGGDTEAFF

V gene: TRBV23-1
J gene: TRBJ1-5
CDR3 protein: CASSPGQGPSNQPQHF

V gene: TRBV10-3
J gene: TRBJ2-5
CDR3 protein: CAISELQETQYF

V gene: TRBV20-1
J gene: TRBJ1-1
CDR3 protein: CSASSGPEAFF

V gene: TRBV27
J gene: TRBJ2-1
CDR3 protein: CASSLAGGPYNEQFF

V gene: TRBV9
J gene: TRBJ2-3
CDR3 protein: CASSARDNTDTQYF

V gene: TRBV13
J gene: TRBJ1-1
CDR3 protein: CASSGGAEAFF

V gene: TRBV7-9
J gene: TRBJ2-2
CDR3 protein: CASSLGDSSNTGELFF

V gene: TRBV9
J gene: TRBJ2-3
CDR3 protein: CASSGKGRDTQYF

V gene: TRBV5-6
J gene: TRBJ1-5
CDR3 protein: CASSLGGGYQPQHF

V gene: TRBV27
J gene: TRBJ1-6
CDR3 protein: CASSPQPGQGSSPLHF

V gene: TRBV7-9
J gene: TRBJ2-1
CDR3 protein: CASSSAGGNEQFF

V gene: TRBV12-5
J gene: TRBJ2-7
CDR3 protein: CASGLASGPWEQYF

V gene: TRBV11-3
J gene: TRBJ1-1
CDR3 protein: CASSLATGEEAFF

V gene: TRBV29-1
J gene: TRBJ1-1
CDR3 protein: CSVEASKSFANTEAFF

V gene: TRBV30
J gene: TRBJ1-2
CDR3 protein: CAWSEEFNYGYTF

V gene: TRBV18
J gene: TRBJ1-2
CDR3 protein: CASSPFLFARANGYTF

V gene: TRBV5-6
J gene: TRBJ1-3
CDR3 protein: CASRAGGNTIYF

V gene: TRBV7-9
J gene: TRBJ2-3
CDR3 protein: CASSLVQLITDTQYF

V gene: TRBV7-9
J gene: TRBJ1-4
CDR3 protein: CASSSSRTGGNEKLFF

V gene: TRBV13
J gene: TRBJ1-2
CDR3 protein: CASSLQPRQGLYGYTF

V gene: TRBV13
J gene: TRBJ1-6
CDR3 protein: CASSLAGVASPLHF